The clone carrying this T cell receptor (beta chain) was counted many times. Antigen: not known. These data originate in a study of read filtering for tumor transcriptome and immune sequencing. Study details: After DNase treatment, RNA was made into whole-transcriptome libraries.

General study findings and limits: Dropping single-read clonotypes raised IR-seq and RNA-seq shared-clonotype correlation.

Bone marrow was sampled from every patient at the time of active disease. From approximately 400 ng of RNA, a library with molecular barcoded alpha/delta and beta/gamma adaptors was made. TCRdb reanalysed the reads using MiXCR and keeps one entry per CDR3 protein. The table includes tens of thousands of distinct CDR3 sequences, around a fifth detected once. Material for sequencing was a population of CD138-negative cells sorted from bone marrow. The clonotype originates from a donor aged 40 or over with multiple myeloma.

The DNA of the CDR3 is TGTGCTAGTGGCCCCGGGACTAGCGGGACAGATACGCAGTATTTT. It yields the protein CASGPGTSGTDTQYF. This sequence joins TRBV12-5 and TRBJ2-3; 12 bases fit TRBD2. Unmatched junction bases numbered 4, after V lost 6 bases and J lost 3 bases. The CDR3 has 15 residues. Per the germline V gene, CDR1 is LGHNT and CDR2 is FRNRAP. The variable domain in full, completed from reference TRBV12-5 and TRBJ2-3, reads DARVTQTPRHKVTEMGQEVTMRCQPILGHNTVFWYRQTMMQGLELLAYFRNRAPLDDSGMPKDRFSAEMPDATLATLKIQPSEPRDSAVYFCASGPGTSGTDTQYFGPGTRLTVL.